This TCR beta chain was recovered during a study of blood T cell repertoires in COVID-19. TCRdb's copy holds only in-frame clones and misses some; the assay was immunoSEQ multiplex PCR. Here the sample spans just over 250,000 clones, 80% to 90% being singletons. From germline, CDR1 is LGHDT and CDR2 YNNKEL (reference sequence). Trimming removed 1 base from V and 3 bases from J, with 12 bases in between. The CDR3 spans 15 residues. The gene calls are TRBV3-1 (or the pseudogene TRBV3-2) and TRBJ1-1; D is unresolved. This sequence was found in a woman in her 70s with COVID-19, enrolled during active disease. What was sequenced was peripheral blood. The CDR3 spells CASSQGAGRDTEAFF. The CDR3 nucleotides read TGTGCCAGCAGCCAAGGGGCGGGTCGGGACACTGAAGCTTTCTTT.